This TCR beta chain is drawn from a study of long-term antiretroviral therapy in people with HIV. Turning to this clone: Its matching antigen is unknown.

Overall study results and limits: Possibly under older ART regimens, blood was drawn between the mid-2000s and the late 2010s. Transplant-donor-level diversity was not reached after ART, though diversity increased.

A v3.0 immunoSEQ assay was performed at survey level. Per-sample sequencing targets were about 35,000-50,000 T-cell genomes. Sequencing was performed with immunoSEQ multiplex PCR; in TCRdb, only in-frame clones are kept and a portion is missing. The profile covers roughly 17,000 clones, with 91% appearing a single time and approximately 9.6% taken by the ten largest. The CDR3 covers 14 residues. Germline trimming cut 4 bases from V and 5 bases from J; bases unmatched to any gene: 8. Germline lookup yields CDR1 SGHKS and CDR2 YYEKEE (reference sequence). The sequenced sample was unsorted PBMCs, obtained 3 years after starting antiretroviral therapy. The receptor comes from a man aged 50-59 years with HIV. The chain combines TRBV5-5 with TRBJ1-1; 7 positions match TRBD1. As DNA, the CDR3 is TGTGCCAGCAGCCAGGGGGATGGAAAGACTGAAGCTTTCTTT. It specifies CASSQGDGKTEAFF.